This record concerns one T cell receptor beta chain sequence. Compared with germline, one end of the junction differs, possibly owing to a read error. The CDR3 consists of 16 residues. CDR1 SEHNR and CDR2 FQNEAQ come from the germline V gene (reference sequence). The sample is drawn from a study of blood T cells in healthy people across ages. Primed by a sample-barcoded 5' primer and a J-beta primer mix, a second PCR proceeded for about 7 to 11 cycles. TCRdb ran MiXCR on the 5' RACE reads and lists one entry per CDR3 protein. Of some 1,000,000 distinct CDR3 sequences in the sample, roughly 24% were seen once. The sample was also reused in another study, on T cells of mothers and their children.

The chain recombines TRBV7-9 with TRBJ2-7, with D tentatively TRBD2 (6 bases). The source of this sequence is a girl aged 2 to 9 in good health. Material for sequencing was blood. This CDR3 reads CASSQVHAGTRYEQYF. The CDR3 DNA follows: TGCGCCAGCAGCCAAGTACATGCGGGGACTCGATACGAGCAGTACTTC.